The 12 T cell receptor beta chains given below trace back to one sample, sequenced in a study of T cells in Graves' hyperthyroidism and ophthalmopathy (dated by TCRdb to the late 2010s). The library was obtained by multiplex PCR. The instrument was an Illumina HiSeq 2000. TCR beta CDR3 regions were amplified from RNA transcripts. For the first round of RT-PCR on the TCR CDR3, the HTBI primer set was used together with the Qiagen OneStep RT-PCR kit. The public reads were reprocessed in TCRdb via fastp at Q25 and MiXCR, keeping in-frame beta chains. Entries that share a CDR3 protein sequence are merged under the most common genes and DNA. This sample gives hundreds of thousands of distinct CDR3 sequences in total; 14% of them show up just once. Around 9.6% of the sample is taken by the ten largest. Sequenced input: blood. The receptors derive from a woman aged 18 to 35 with Graves' hyperthyroidism.

In this sample, this clonotype turned up many times. V gene TRBV30 combines with J gene TRBJ1-2; D possibly corresponds to TRBD1 (6 bases). CDR1 is GTSNPN and CDR2 is SVGIG in the germline V gene (reference sequence). The V gene lost 7 bases and the J gene lost 0 bases, with 9 bases spanning the gap. The CDR3 extends over 12 amino acids. This CDR3 reads CAFTGTNYGYTF. In DNA form, the CDR3 reads TGTGCCTTCACAGGGACTAACTATGGCTACACCTTC.

This clonotype was counted at least ten times. The V gene is TRBV7-2, the J gene TRBJ2-5; TRBD2 aligns across 12 bases. Germline CDR1 and CDR2: SGHTA and FQGNSA. The CDR3 extends over 16 amino acids. The junction had 8 bases not matched to a gene; V was cut back by 4 bases and J by 5 bases. CDR3 DNA: TGTGCCAGCAGCTATAAGGGACTAGCGGGTGTGGAGACCCAGTACTTC. Its translation is CASSYKGLAGVETQYF.

CDR3 amino acids: CASRSDRDGQYF. Written as DNA, the CDR3 is TGTGCCAGTAGATCGGACAGGGACGGGCAGTACTTC. The V gene is TRBV19, the J gene TRBJ2-7, with TRBD1 matching over 8 bases. CDR3 size: 12 residues. CDR1 and CDR2 from the germline V gene are LNHDA and SQIVND (reference sequence). Losses at the gene ends were 6 bases for V and 9 bases for J; bases not matched to a gene: 7. The full variable domain, in which reference TRBV19 and TRBJ2-7 provide the parts outside the CDR3, is DGGITQSPKYLFRKEGQNVTLSCEQNLNHDAMYWYRQDPGQGLRLIYYSQIVNDFQKGDIAEGYSVSREKKESFPLTVTSAQKNPTAFYLCASRSDRDGQYFGPGTRLTVT.

The chain combines TRBV30 with TRBJ2-3, with 16 bases fitting TRBD2. The length of the CDR3 is 18 residues. Losses at the gene ends were 0 bases for V and 3 bases for J; bases not matched to a gene: 6. Germline V gives CDR1 GTSNPN, CDR2 SVGIG (reference sequence). The CDR3 DNA reads as TGTGCCTGGAGTGTACCGGGACTAGCGGGAGGGCCGACAGATACGCAGTATTTT. Translation: CAWSVPGLAGGPTDTQYF.

In its sample, this clonotype was seen many times. The V and J genes are TRBV18 and TRBJ1-3; D gene uncertain. Germline-derived CDR1 and CDR2 are KGHSH and LQKENI. CDR3 length: 17 amino acids. V gave up 3 bases and J gave up 0 bases, with 15 bases separating them. The CDR3 loop reads CASSPPGGLSSGNTIYF. The CDR3 DNA follows: TGTGCCAGCTCACCCCCAGGCGGCCTGAGCTCTGGAAACACCATATATTTT.

The chain combines TRBV2 with TRBJ2-7; D unresolved. The V end was cut by 3 bases, the J end by 6 bases, with 15 bases between. The CDR3 contains 14 residues. CDR1 is SNHLY and CDR2 is FYNNEI in the germline V gene. CDR3 sequence: CASSDTYPRLEQYF. The CDR3 nucleotides are TGTGCCAGCAGTGATACGTACCCCCGACTCGAGCAGTACTTC.

This clonotype was recorded at least ten times. CDR3 region: CATNVAGGHLNEQFF. CDR3 DNA sequence: TGTGCCACCAACGTAGCGGGAGGGCATTTAAATGAGCAGTTCTTC. The V and J genes are TRBV2 and TRBJ2-1, with 11 nucleotides matching TRBD2. Trimming cost V 10 bases and J 7 bases; bases outside gene matches: 12. Germline lookup yields CDR1 SNHLY and CDR2 FYNNEI. This CDR3 has 15 amino acids.

This chain joins TRBV4-3 and TRBJ1-2, with D uncertain. Trimming removed 0 bases at V and 8 bases at J, with 13 bases between. The CDR3 sequence is 14 residues long. Germline V gives CDR1 LGHNA, CDR2 YSLEER. In nucleotides, the CDR3 is TGCGCCAGCAGCCAAGATTGGGTTTCGGGGGGCTACACCTTC. This sequence encodes CASSQDWVSGGYTF.

V gene TRBV6-1 combines with J gene TRBJ1-5; D remains unclear. From germline, CDR1 is MNHNS and CDR2 SASEGT. CDR3 length: 12 residues. Trimming left V 7 bases short and J 4 bases short, with 8 bases between. CDR3 region: CASTWANQPQHF. For the CDR3, the DNA is TGTGCCAGCACCTGGGCTAATCAGCCCCAGCATTTT.

This clonotype showed up many times. CDR3 sequence: CASSPWGGPSEQYF. CDR3 sequence (DNA): TGTGCCAGCAGCCCATGGGGCGGGCCGTCGGAGCAGTACTTC. The rearrangement links TRBV7-9 to TRBJ2-7; D might be TRBD1 or TRBD2, each matching 5 bases. The germline V gene has CDR1 SEHNR and CDR2 FQNEAQ (reference sequence). The CDR3 is made up of 14 amino acids. Trimming cost V 5 bases and J 7 bases, with 18 bases left between them. The full variable domain, its missing parts supplied by reference TRBV7-9 and TRBJ2-7, is DTGVSQNPRHKITKRGQNVTFRCDPISEHNRLYWYRQTLGQGPEFLTYFQNEAQLEKSRLLSDRFSAERPKGSFSTLEIQRTEQGDSAMYLCASSPWGGPSEQYFGPGTRLTVT.

With respect to this clonotype: A read error may explain this, as a much larger clone is one base away. The J gene is TRBJ2-7, the V gene TRBV7-7; a possible D gene is TRBD1 (5 bases). This CDR3 is built from 14 residues. Per germline, CDR1 SSHAT and CDR2 FNYEAQ (reference sequence). CDR3 DNA sequence: TGTGCTAGCAGCCGTTCTGAACAGGCCCACAAGCAGTACTTC. Protein sequence: CASSRSEQAHKQYF.

There are many counts of this clonotype. The rearrangement links TRBV20-1 to TRBJ2-4; D gene ambiguous. The CDR3 has 15 amino acids. CDR1 is DFQATT, CDR2 SNEGSKA, per germline (reference sequence). V was shortened by 1 base and J by 2 bases, with 12 bases between the two germline ends. The CDR3 DNA sequence: TGCAGTGCTAGAGTAGACCCGACCTCCAAAAACATTCAGTACTTC. It translates to CSARVDPTSKNIQYF.